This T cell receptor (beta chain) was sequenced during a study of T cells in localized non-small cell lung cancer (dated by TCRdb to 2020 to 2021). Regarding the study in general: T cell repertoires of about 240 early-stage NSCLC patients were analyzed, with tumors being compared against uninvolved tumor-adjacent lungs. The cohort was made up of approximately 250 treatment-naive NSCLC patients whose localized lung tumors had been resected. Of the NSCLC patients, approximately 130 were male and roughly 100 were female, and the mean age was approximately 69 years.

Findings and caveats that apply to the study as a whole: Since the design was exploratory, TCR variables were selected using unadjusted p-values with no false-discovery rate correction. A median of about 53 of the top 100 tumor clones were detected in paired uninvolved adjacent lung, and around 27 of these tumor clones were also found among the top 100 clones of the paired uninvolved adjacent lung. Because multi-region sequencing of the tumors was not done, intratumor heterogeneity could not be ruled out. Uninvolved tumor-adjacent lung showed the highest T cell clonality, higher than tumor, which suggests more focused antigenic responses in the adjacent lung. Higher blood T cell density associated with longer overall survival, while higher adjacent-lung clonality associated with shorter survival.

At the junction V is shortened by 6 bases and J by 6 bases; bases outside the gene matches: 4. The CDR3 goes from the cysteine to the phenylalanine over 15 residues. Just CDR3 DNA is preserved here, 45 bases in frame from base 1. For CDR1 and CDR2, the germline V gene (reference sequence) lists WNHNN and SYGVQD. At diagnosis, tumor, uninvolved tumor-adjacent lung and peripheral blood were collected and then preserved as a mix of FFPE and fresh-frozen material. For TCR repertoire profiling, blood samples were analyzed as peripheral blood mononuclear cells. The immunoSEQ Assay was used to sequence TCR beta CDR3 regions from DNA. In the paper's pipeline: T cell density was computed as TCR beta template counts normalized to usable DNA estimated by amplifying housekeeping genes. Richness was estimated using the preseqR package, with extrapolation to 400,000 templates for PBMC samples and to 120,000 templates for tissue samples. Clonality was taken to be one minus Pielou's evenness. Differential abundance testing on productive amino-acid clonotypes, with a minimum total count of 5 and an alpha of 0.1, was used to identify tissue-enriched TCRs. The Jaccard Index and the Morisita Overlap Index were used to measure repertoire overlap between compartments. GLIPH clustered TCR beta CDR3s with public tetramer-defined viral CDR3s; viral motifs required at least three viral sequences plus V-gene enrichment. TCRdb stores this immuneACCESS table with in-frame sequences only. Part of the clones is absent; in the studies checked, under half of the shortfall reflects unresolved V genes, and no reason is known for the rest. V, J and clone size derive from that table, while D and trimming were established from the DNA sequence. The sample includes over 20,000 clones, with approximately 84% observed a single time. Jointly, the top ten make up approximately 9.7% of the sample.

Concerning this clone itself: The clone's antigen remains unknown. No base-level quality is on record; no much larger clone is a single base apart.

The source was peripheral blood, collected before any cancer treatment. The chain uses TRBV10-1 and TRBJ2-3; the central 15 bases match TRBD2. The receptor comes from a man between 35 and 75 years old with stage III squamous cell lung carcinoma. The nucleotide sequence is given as TGCGCCAGCAGCGGACTAGCGGGGGGGATGGATACGCAGTATTTT. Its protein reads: CASSGLAGGMDTQYF.